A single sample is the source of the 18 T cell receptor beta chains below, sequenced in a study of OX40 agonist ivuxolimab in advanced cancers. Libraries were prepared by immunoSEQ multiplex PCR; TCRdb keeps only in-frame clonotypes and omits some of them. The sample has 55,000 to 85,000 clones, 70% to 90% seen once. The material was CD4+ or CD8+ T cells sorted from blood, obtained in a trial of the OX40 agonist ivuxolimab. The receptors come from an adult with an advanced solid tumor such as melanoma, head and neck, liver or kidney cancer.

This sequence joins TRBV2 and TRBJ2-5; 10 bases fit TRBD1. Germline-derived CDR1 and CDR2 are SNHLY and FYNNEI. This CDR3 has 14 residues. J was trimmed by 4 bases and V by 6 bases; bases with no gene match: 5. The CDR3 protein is CASRTTGGVETQYF. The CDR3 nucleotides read TGTGCCAGCAGAACGACAGGGGGCGTAGAGACCCAGTACTTC. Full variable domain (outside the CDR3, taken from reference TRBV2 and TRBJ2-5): EPEVTQTPSHQVTQMGQEVILRCVPISNHLYFYWYRQILGQKVEFLVSFYNNEISEKSEIFDDQFSVERPDGSNFTLKIRSTKLEDSAMYFCASRTTGGVETQYFGPGTRLLVL.

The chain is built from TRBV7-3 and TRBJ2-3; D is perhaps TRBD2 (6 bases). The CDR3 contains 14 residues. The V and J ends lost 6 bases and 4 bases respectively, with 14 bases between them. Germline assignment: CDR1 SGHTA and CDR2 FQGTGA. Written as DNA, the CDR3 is TGTGCCAGCAGGTCCGGTAGCGGTTCAGATACGCAGTATTTT. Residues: CASRSGSGSDTQYF.

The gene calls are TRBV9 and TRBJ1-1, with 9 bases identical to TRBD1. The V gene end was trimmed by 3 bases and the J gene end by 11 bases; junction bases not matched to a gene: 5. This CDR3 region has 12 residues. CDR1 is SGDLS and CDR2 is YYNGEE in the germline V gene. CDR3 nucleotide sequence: TGTGCCAGCAGCGCCCACAGGGGGCAGGCTTTCTTT. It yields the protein CASSAHRGQAFF.

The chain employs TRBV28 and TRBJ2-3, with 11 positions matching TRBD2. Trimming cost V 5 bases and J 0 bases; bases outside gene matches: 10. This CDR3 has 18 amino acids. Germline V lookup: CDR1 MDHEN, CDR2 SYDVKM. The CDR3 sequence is CASSQTSGGTISTDTQYF. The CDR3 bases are TGTGCCAGCAGTCAAACTAGCGGGGGAACCATTAGCACAGATACGCAGTATTTT.

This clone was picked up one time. The CDR3: CASSRQGLANEKLFF. The CDR3 DNA reads as TGCGCCAGCAGCCGCCAGGGTTTGGCTAATGAAAAACTGTTTTTT. V is TRBV4-3 and J is TRBJ1-4, with D possibly being TRBD1 (5 bases). V was trimmed by 4 bases and J by 3 bases, leaving 12 bases between them. The CDR3 covers 15 residues. Germline CDR1 is LGHNA and CDR2 is YSLEER.

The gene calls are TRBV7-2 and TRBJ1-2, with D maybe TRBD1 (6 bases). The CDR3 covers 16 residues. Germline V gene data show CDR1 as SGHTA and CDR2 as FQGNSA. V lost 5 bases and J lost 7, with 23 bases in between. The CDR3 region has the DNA TGTGCCAGCAGCACCCGGGACGTCTTCAGGGGAGGTGGCTACACCTTC. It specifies CASSTRDVFRGGGYTF.

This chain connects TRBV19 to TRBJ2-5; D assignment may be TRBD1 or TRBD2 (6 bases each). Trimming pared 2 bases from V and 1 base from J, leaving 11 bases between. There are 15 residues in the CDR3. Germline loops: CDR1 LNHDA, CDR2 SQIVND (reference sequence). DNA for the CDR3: TGTGCCAGTAGTATATCGTGGGGGGCCCAAGAGACCCAGTACTTC. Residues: CASSISWGAQETQYF.

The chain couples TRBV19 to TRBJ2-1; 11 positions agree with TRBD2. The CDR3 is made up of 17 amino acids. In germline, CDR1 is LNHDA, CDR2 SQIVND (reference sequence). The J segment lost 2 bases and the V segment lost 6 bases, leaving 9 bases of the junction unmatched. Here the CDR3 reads CASSSASGGPPYNEQFF. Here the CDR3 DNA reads TGTGCCAGTAGCTCTGCTAGCGGGGGGCCCCCCTACAATGAGCAGTTCTTC.

CDR3 region: CASISRPGEPEKLFF. DNA of the CDR3: TGTGCCAGCATAAGTCGGCCAGGGGAGCCCGAAAAACTGTTTTTT. The chain joins TRBV28 to TRBJ1-4, with D tentatively TRBD1 (6 bases). The germline V gene has CDR1 MDHEN and CDR2 SYDVKM. V was pared by 7 bases and J by 8 bases, with 20 bases between. The CDR3 sequence is 15 residues long.

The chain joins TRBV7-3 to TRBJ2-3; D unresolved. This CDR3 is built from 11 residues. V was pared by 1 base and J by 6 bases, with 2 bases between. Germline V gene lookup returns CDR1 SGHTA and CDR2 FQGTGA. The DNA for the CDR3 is TGTGCCAGCAGCTTAAGTGATACGCAGTATTTT. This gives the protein CASSLSDTQYF.

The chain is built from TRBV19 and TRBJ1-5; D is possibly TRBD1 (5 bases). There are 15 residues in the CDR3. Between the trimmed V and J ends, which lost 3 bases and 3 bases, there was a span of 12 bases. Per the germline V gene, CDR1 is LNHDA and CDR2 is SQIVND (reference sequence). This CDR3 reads CASSMGLLTNQPQHF. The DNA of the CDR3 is TGTGCCAGTAGTATGGGACTCCTGACCAATCAGCCCCAGCATTTT.

The CDR3 sequence: CASSPQGEKLFF. For the CDR3, the DNA is TGTGCCAGTAGTCCCCAAGGTGAAAAACTGTTTTTT. The gene calls are TRBV19 and TRBJ1-4; D remains ambiguous. The CDR3 length is 12 residues. In germline, CDR1 is LNHDA, CDR2 SQIVND (reference sequence). V was shortened by 5 bases and J by 7 bases, with 8 bases between the two germline ends.

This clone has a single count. The CDR3, as DNA: TGTGCCATCAGTGATCGGGGCGCTTTCTTT. Its protein is CAISDRGAFF. The chain is built from TRBV10-3 and TRBJ1-1; TRBD1 is a possible D gene (5 bases). Per germline, CDR1 ENHRY and CDR2 SYGVKD. The length of the CDR3 is 10 residues. Trimming cost V 3 bases and J 11 bases, with 7 bases left between them.

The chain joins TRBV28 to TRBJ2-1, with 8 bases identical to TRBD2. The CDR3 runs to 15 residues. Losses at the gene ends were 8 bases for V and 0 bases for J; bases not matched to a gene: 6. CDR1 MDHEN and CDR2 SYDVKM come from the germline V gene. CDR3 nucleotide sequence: TGTGCCAGCCGCCGGGGGGGGACCTCCTACAATGAGCAGTTCTTC. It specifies CASRRGGTSYNEQFF.

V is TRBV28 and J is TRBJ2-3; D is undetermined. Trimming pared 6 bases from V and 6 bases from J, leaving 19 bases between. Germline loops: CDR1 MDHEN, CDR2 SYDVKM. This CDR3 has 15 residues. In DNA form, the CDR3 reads TGTGCCAGCAGACCCCCGTCCGCCGGGTGGGATACGCAGTATTTT. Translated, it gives CASRPPSAGWDTQYF.

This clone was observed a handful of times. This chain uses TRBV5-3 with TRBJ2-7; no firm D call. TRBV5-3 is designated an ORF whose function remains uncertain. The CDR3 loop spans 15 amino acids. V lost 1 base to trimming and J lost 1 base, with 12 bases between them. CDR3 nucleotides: TGTGCCAGAAGCTTGAAACTCATTAATTCCTACGAGCAGTACTTC. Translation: CARSLKLINSYEQYF.

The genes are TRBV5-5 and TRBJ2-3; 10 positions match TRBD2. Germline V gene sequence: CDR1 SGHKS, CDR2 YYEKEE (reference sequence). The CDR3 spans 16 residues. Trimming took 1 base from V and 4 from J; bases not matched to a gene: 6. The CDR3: CASSLPSGGVSDTQYF. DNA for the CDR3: TGTGCCAGCAGCTTGCCCAGCGGGGGGGTGTCAGATACGCAGTATTTT.

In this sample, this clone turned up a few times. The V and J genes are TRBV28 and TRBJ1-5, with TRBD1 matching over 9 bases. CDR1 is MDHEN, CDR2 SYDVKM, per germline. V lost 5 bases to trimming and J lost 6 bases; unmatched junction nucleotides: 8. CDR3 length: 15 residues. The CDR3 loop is CASSINTGGGQPQHF. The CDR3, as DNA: TGTGCCAGCAGTATAAACACAGGGGGCGGTCAGCCCCAGCATTTT. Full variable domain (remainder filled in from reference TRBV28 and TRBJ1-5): DVKVTQSSRYLVKRTGEKVFLECVQDMDHENMFWYRQDPGLGLRLIYFSYDVKMKEKGDIPEGYSVSREKKERFSLILESASTNQTSMYLCASSINTGGGQPQHFGDGTRLSIL.